This TCR beta chain comes out of a study of CDR3 diversity in severe acne. TCRdb reprocessed the PCR reads via MiXCR and lists one record per CDR3 protein. The sample lists around 100,000 distinct CDR3 sequences, roughly half seen once, with roughly 12% in the top ten. The CDR3 sequence is 13 residues long. CDR1 is DFQATT, CDR2 SNEGSKA, per germline (reference sequence). V lost 6 bases and J lost 3, with 15 bases in between. The sample taken for sequencing was blood. The chain employs TRBV20-1 and TRBJ2-7; D is perhaps TRBD1 (5 bases). The sequence was collected from a male donor with acne. The CDR3, as DNA: TGCAGTGCCGTAAGGGGCGGCTTCTACGAGCAGTACTTC. Translating gives CSAVRGGFYEQYF.